Following are 16 T cell receptor beta chains from one sample sequenced in a study of blood T cell repertoires in COVID-19. Using immunoSEQ multiplex PCR, the repertoire was profiled, and TCRdb retains in-frame clones only, with some absent. The sample records about 310,000 clones, around 90% being singletons. The sample consisted of PBMCs or T cells enriched from blood (not recorded which). All receptors derive from a young woman with acute COVID-19.

This clone occurred once. The V and J genes are TRBV29-1 and TRBJ2-7; 9 bases line up with TRBD1. The CDR3 spans 14 residues. CDR1 is SQVTM, CDR2 ANQGSEA, per germline. V shed 1 base, J shed 2 bases, and the junction held 3 bases outside the gene matches. The CDR3 sequence: CSVEGQGETYEQYF. In DNA, the CDR3 is TGCAGCGTTGAAGGACAGGGGGAAACCTACGAGCAGTACTTC.

This chain joins TRBV7-9 and TRBJ1-5; maybe TRBD1 (5 bases). Germline V lookup: CDR1 SEHNR, CDR2 FQNEAQ (reference sequence). The V end lost 2 bases, the J end lost 2 bases, and 10 bases lay between the germline ends. The CDR3 sequence is 15 residues long. CDR3 amino acids: CASSLQGGRNQPQHF. CDR3 nucleotides: TGTGCCAGCAGCTTACAGGGTGGGCGCAATCAGCCCCAGCATTTT.

The chain couples TRBV3-1 (or the pseudogene TRBV3-2) to TRBJ2-3, with 12 nucleotides matching TRBD2. The CDR3 is 15 amino acids. V dropped 2 bases and J dropped 7; count of bases not matched to a gene: 4. Germline V CDR1 and CDR2: LGHDT, YNNKEL (reference sequence). For the CDR3, the DNA is TGTGCCAGCAGCCAACTAGCGGGAGGGCCAAATACGCAGTATTTT. Translating gives CASSQLAGGPNTQYF.

The CDR3 nucleotides read TGTGCCAGCAGCCCGGGACAGGGGGCCTACAATGAGCAGTTCTTC. It encodes CASSPGQGAYNEQFF. This chain connects TRBV27 to TRBJ2-1, with 11 positions matching TRBD1. The V and J ends lost 6 bases and 2 bases, in that order; junction bases with no gene match: 3. The length of the CDR3 is 15 residues. CDR1 is MNHEY and CDR2 is SMNVEV in the germline V gene (reference sequence).

The V gene is TRBV7-2, the J gene TRBJ2-1; a weak D match, TRBD2 (5 bases). Trimming took off 1 base at V and 8 bases at J, with 12 bases between the two ends. CDR1 and CDR2 (germline): SGHTA, FQGNSA. There are 14 residues in the CDR3. This CDR3 is CASSLGLDGDEQFF. CDR3 DNA sequence: TGTGCCAGCAGCTTAGGGCTAGACGGGGATGAGCAGTTCTTC.

CDR3 residues: CASSLYLAGLDTQYF. The CDR3 nucleotides read TGTGCCAGCAGCTTGTATCTAGCGGGACTCGATACGCAGTATTTT. The rearrangement joins TRBV5-6 to TRBJ2-3, with TRBD2 matching 9 bases. CDR1 is SGHDT, CDR2 YYEEEE, per germline. The CDR3 length is 15 residues. J gave up 6 bases and V 1 base, and 6 bases lay outside the gene matches. Drawing the rest from reference TRBV5-6 and TRBJ2-3, the complete variable domain is DAGVTQSPTHLIKTRGQQVTLRCSPKSGHDTVSWYQQALGQGPQFIFQYYEEEERQRGNFPDRFSGHQFPNYSSELNVNALLLGDSALYLCASSLYLAGLDTQYFGPGTRLTVL.

This chain links TRBV29-1 with TRBJ2-3; possible D gene TRBD1, 6 bases. Between the trimmed V and J ends, which lost 6 bases and 4 bases, there was a span of 14 bases. This CDR3 contains 13 residues. The germline V gene has CDR1 SQVTM and CDR2 ANQGSEA. The CDR3 DNA follows: TGCAGCGTAGACCAGGACAGCGCAGATACGCAGTATTTT. Encoded protein: CSVDQDSADTQYF.

The chain employs TRBV24-1 and TRBJ2-2; D perhaps matches TRBD2 (5 bases). The ends were cut back, 1 base at V and 7 bases at J, with 12 bases in the middle. From germline, CDR1 is KGHDR and CDR2 SFDVKD. The CDR3 length is 15 residues. For the CDR3, the DNA is TGTGCCACCAGTGATTTAGCGGTCGACCACGGGGAGCTGTTTTTT. Protein: CATSDLAVDHGELFF.

The table lists this clone with a few counts. J is TRBJ2-7 and V is TRBV6-1; 8 bases are shared with TRBD2. Trimming took 2 bases from V and 2 from J; bases not matched to a gene: 2. CDR3 length: 14 amino acids. Germline CDR1 MNHNS, CDR2 SASEGT. Written as DNA, the CDR3 is TGTGCCAGCAGTGAAAAACTAGCGGCCTACGAGCAGTACTTC. Its translation is CASSEKLAAYEQYF.

CDR3 loop: CASSQQGSVGTQYF. CDR3 DNA: TGTGCCAGTAGTCAACAGGGTAGTGTAGGTACGCAGTATTTT. V is TRBV19 and J is TRBJ2-3; D may be TRBD1 (6 bases). Trimming removed 5 bases at V and 8 bases at J, with 17 bases between. The CDR3 extends over 14 amino acids. Germline V gene lookup returns CDR1 LNHDA and CDR2 SQIVND (reference sequence). Full variable domain (remainder filled in from reference TRBV19 and TRBJ2-3): DGGITQSPKYLFRKEGQNVTLSCEQNLNHDAMYWYRQDPGQGLRLIYYSQIVNDFQKGDIAEGYSVSREKKESFPLTVTSAQKNPTAFYLCASSQQGSVGTQYFGPGTRLTVL.

J is TRBJ2-3 and V is TRBV18; possible D gene TRBD2, 5 bases. V was cut by 10 bases and J by 4 bases, with 21 bases left in between. The CDR3 length is 15 residues. Germline CDR1 KGHSH, CDR2 LQKENI. Here the CDR3 DNA reads TGTGCCATCACACCGACGGGGAGTGGCGCAGATACGCAGTATTTT. Translation: CAITPTGSGADTQYF.

The chain couples TRBV6-5 to TRBJ2-6; D is unclear. The germline V and J ends were trimmed by 6 bases and 0 bases, with 9 bases remaining between them. Germline CDR1 reads MNHEY; CDR2 reads SVGAGI. This CDR3 spans 15 amino acids. CDR3 nucleotide sequence: TGTGCCAGCAGCCCCCTCCCCTCTGGGGCCAACGTCCTGACTTTC. Its translation: CASSPLPSGANVLTF.

The V gene is TRBV2, the J gene TRBJ2-3; a possible D gene is TRBD2 (5 bases). The CDR3 has 13 amino acids. Trimming removed 6 bases from V and 3 bases from J, with 10 bases in between. Germline V gene data show CDR1 as SNHLY and CDR2 as FYNNEI. The CDR3 reads CASRGRETDTQYF. The DNA of the CDR3 is TGTGCCAGCAGGGGTAGGGAGACAGATACGCAGTATTTT.

V usage is TRBV27 and J usage is TRBJ2-3; 10 nucleotides align to TRBD2. The CDR3 sequence is 16 residues long. Germline CDR1 is MNHEY and CDR2 is SMNVEV (reference sequence). Germline trimming cut 6 bases from V and 3 bases from J; bases unmatched to any gene: 9. The CDR3 reads CASSTLAGVSTDTQYF. The CDR3 coding sequence is TGTGCCAGCAGCACCCTAGCGGGAGTCTCTACAGATACGCAGTATTTT.

This chain uses TRBV5-1 with TRBJ2-7; 8 bases align to TRBD2. CDR3 length: 15 residues. Germline-derived CDR1 and CDR2 are SGHRS and YFSETQ. Losses at the gene ends were 0 bases for V and 6 bases for J; bases not matched to a gene: 8. CDR3 DNA sequence: TGCGCCAGCAGCTTGGAGGGACTAGGGCGGAGCGAGCAGTACTTC. Translation: CASSLEGLGRSEQYF.

The chain links TRBV6-5 to TRBJ2-7; TRBD1 aligns across 7 bases. This CDR3 is 14 amino acids long. With V trimmed by 4 bases and J by 4 bases, 7 bases remained unmatched. Germline V CDR1 and CDR2: MNHEY, SVGAGI. The CDR3 DNA follows: TGTGCCAGCAGTTCCGGGACAGAGGCTTACGAGCAGTACTTC. Amino acid sequence: CASSSGTEAYEQYF.